This T cell receptor beta chain was recorded in a study of tumor and adjacent non-tumor tissue in lung cancer. Study-wide background: There were some 12 adenocarcinoma, a couple of squamous cell carcinoma and 1 small cell lung cancer cases. Aged about 31 to 85 years, patients included more than nine men and a few women with stage I to III disease.

As regards this clonotype: As yet, its antigen is unknown.

TCRbeta libraries were built with three rounds of nested PCR, modified from ARM-PCR. One entry per CDR3 protein results from TCRdb running MiXCR on the multiplex PCR reads. The sample contains 52,000 or so distinct CDR3 sequences, 74% of which appear only once. No cell sorting was done before RNA was extracted from the tissue. The normal lung tissue was taken more than 3 cm from the tumor edge. General study findings and limits: Top 100 clones took a larger repertoire share in normal lung.

The junction had 7 bases not matched to a gene; V was cut back by 5 bases and J by 0 bases. CDR3 length: 14 amino acids. The germline gives CDR1 DFQATT, CDR2 SNEGSKA (reference sequence). Sequenced input: distant non-tumor lung tissue. The source is a woman aged 55-70 years with non-small cell lung cancer. The V and J genes are TRBV20-1 and TRBJ2-7, with 7 positions matching TRBD1. The chain's CDR3 is CSAPRGIHSYEQYF. As DNA, the CDR3 is TGCAGTGCTCCCAGGGGGATCCACTCCTACGAGCAGTACTTC.